Listed below are T cell receptor beta chains from one sample, sequenced in a study of cytomegalovirus exposure and HLA in healthy donors. Clones were sequenced by immunoSEQ multiplex PCR, and TCRdb holds only the in-frame ones, with some missing. The sample includes some 140,000 clones, just under 80% of them seen just once. The sequenced material came from PBMCs. The receptors originated from a male donor in good health and CMV-seronegative. Each CDR3 is given with its conserved first and last residue. Each record gives: D gene, clone size, V gene, J gene, CDR3 protein, CDR3 DNA. D genes are given only for firm matches. Clone size is not always given. Where it is, it says once, few, many or a class for expanded clones.

NA	NA	TRBV5-1	TRBJ2-2	CASSFSRGSNTGELFF	TGCGCCAGCAGCTTTAGTAGGGGATCAAACACCGGGGAGCTGTTTTTT
TRBD1	NA	TRBV25-1	TRBJ2-1	CASSSGTGGSYNEQFF	TGTGCCAGCAGTTCCGGGACAGGGGGCTCTTACAATGAGCAGTTCTTC
TRBD2	few	TRBV7-8	TRBJ2-3	CASSRTSGDTDTQYF	TGTGCCAGCAGCCGGACTAGCGGGGACACAGATACGCAGTATTTT
TRBD1	NA	TRBV9	TRBJ2-1	CASSPGQGNNEQFF	TGTGCCAGCAGCCCGGGACAGGGGAACAATGAGCAGTTCTTC
NA	NA	TRBV4-1	TRBJ2-1	CASSQENRGRAEQFF	TGCGCCAGCAGCCAAGAGAACAGGGGGAGGGCTGAGCAGTTCTTC
NA	NA	TRBV9	TRBJ1-2	CASSVDDAGIGYGYTF	TGTGCCAGCAGCGTAGACGACGCAGGGATAGGGTATGGCTACACCTTC
NA	NA	TRBV4-3	TRBJ2-1	CASSQERYQIRDEQFF	TGCGCCAGCAGCCAAGAGCGCTACCAGATCAGGGATGAGCAGTTCTTC
NA	few	TRBV4-3	TRBJ1-1	CASSQGGGNTEAFF	TGCGCCAGCAGCCAAGGGGGCGGGAACACTGAAGCTTTCTTT
TRBD1	once	TRBV30	TRBJ2-7	CAWSVPPGQGSPYEQYF	TGTGCCTGGAGTGTACCCCCCGGACAGGGGAGTCCCTACGAGCAGTACTTC
TRBD2	NA	TRBV30	TRBJ2-1	CASTGGPNSYNEQFF	TGTGCCTCCACGGGGGGGCCAAACTCCTACAATGAGCAGTTCTTC
NA	NA	TRBV7-6	TRBJ1-2	CASSSGGYGYTF	TGTGCCAGCAGCTCCGGGGGCTATGGCTACACCTTC
NA	NA	TRBV7-9	TRBJ2-7	CSSSSLPQGSYEQYF	TGTTCCAGCAGCTCCTTGCCACAGGGCTCCTACGAGCAGTACTTC
TRBD2	NA	TRBV5-4	TRBJ2-1	CASSLGRGAYNEQFF	TGTGCCAGCAGCTTGGGGCGGGGGGCCTACAATGAGCAGTTCTTC
NA	once	TRBV7-2	TRBJ2-7	CASSPGTQVGKQYF	TGTGCCAGCAGCCCCGGGACACAGGTCGGAAAGCAGTACTTC
TRBD1	NA	TRBV7-6	TRBJ1-4	CASSLGTGPGEKLFF	TGTGCCAGCAGCTTAGGGACAGGGCCGGGCGAAAAACTGTTTTTT
TRBD1	NA	TRBV25-1	TRBJ1-5	CASSDSDRGLNQPQHF	TGTGCCAGCAGTGACTCGGACAGGGGGCTCAATCAGCCCCAGCATTTT
TRBD1	NA	TRBV2	TRBJ1-6	CASSGQGAEHSPLHF	TGTGCCAGCAGCGGACAGGGGGCCGAACATTCACCCCTCCACTTT
NA	once	TRBV7-9	TRBJ2-7	CASSSRPTGPYEQYF	TGTGCCAGCAGTTCCCGACCGACAGGACCCTACGAGCAGTACTTC
TRBD2	NA	TRBV30	TRBJ2-1	CAWFRVGGSDEQFF	TGTGCCTGGTTCCGGGTCGGGGGGAGTGATGAGCAGTTCTTC
NA	NA	TRBV7-7	TRBJ2-2	CASSQIPGELFF	TGTGCTAGCAGCCAAATTCCCGGGGAGCTGTTTTTT
NA	few	TRBV7-7	TRBJ2-3	CASSKTGRTDTQYF	TGTGCTAGCAGTAAAACAGGTCGCACAGATACGCAGTATTTT
NA	NA	TRBV18	TRBJ2-7	CASSPGASYEQYF	TGTGCCAGCTCACCAGGGGCTAGCTACGAGCAGTACTTC
TRBD2	NA	TRBV6-5	TRBJ2-3	CASTSGGPTDTQYF	TGTGCCAGCACTAGCGGGGGCCCCACAGATACGCAGTATTTT
NA	few	TRBV12-5	TRBJ1-1	CASVRGGIMNTEAFF	TGTGCTAGTGTGCGGGGAGGTATAATGAACACTGAAGCTTTCTTT
NA	NA	TRBV7-2	TRBJ2-7	CASSPRLASSYEQYF	TGTGCCAGCAGCCCACGGCTAGCGAGCTCCTACGAGCAGTACTTC
NA	NA	TRBV5-8	TRBJ1-2	CASSLPSGQGRYGYTF	TGTGCCAGCAGCTTGCCCTCGGGTCAGGGTCGCTATGGCTACACCTTC
NA	NA	TRBV7-2	TRBJ1-3	CASSPRIQVLSGNTIYF	TGTGCCAGCAGCCCTCGGATACAGGTCCTCTCTGGAAACACCATATATTTT
NA	NA	TRBV4-1	TRBJ2-6	CASSQDGPAGANVLTF	TGCGCCAGCAGCCAAGATGGTCCGGCTGGGGCCAACGTCCTGACTTTC
TRBD2	NA	TRBV7-2	TRBJ2-7	CASRGTSASYEQYF	TGTGCCAGCAGGGGGACTAGCGCATCCTACGAGCAGTACTTC
TRBD2	NA	TRBV13	TRBJ2-7	CASSPGLAGAAEQYF	TGTGCCAGCAGCCCGGGACTAGCGGGGGCCGCCGAGCAGTACTTC
NA	NA	TRBV4-1	TRBJ1-2	CASSQEAEANYGYTF	TGCGCCAGCAGCCAAGAGGCAGAAGCTAACTATGGCTACACCTTC
TRBD1	NA	TRBV6-4	TRBJ1-6	CASNLDRGGSSYNSPLHF	TGTGCCAGCAATCTAGACAGGGGTGGTAGCTCCTATAATTCACCCCTCCACTTT
TRBD1	NA	TRBV6-5	TRBJ2-7	CASSLTGTGPYEQYF	TGTGCCAGCAGTTTAACCGGGACAGGGCCCTACGAGCAGTACTTC
NA	NA	TRBV7-2	TRBJ2-1	CASSSDYRSYNEQFF	TGTGCCAGCAGCTCGGACTACCGCTCCTACAATGAGCAGTTCTTC
TRBD1	few	TRBV2	TRBJ1-2	CASSPDRGRDTF	TGTGCCAGCAGTCCGGACAGGGGAAGAGACACCTTC
NA	once	TRBV29-1	TRBJ1-2	CSAGGGGPGYTF	TGCAGCGCTGGGGGGGGAGGGCCGGGCTACACCTTC
NA	NA	TRBV30	TRBJ1-3	CAWQGVPGNTIYF	TGTGCCTGGCAGGGTGTACCTGGAAACACCATATATTTT
NA	NA	TRBV6-6	TRBJ1-4	CASGQINEKLFF	TGTGCCAGCGGACAGATAAATGAAAAACTGTTTTTT
TRBD2	NA	TRBV6-5	TRBJ2-1	CASSSSGGGHNEQFF	TGTGCCAGCAGTTCCTCGGGGGGGGGCCACAATGAGCAGTTCTTC
TRBD2	once	TRBV27	TRBJ2-7	CASSPGLAGYYEQYF	TGTGCCAGCAGCCCGGGACTAGCGGGATACTACGAGCAGTACTTC
TRBD2	NA	TRBV2	TRBJ2-3	CASREGEGPDTQYF	TGTGCCAGCAGGGAAGGGGAGGGTCCAGATACGCAGTATTTT
TRBD1	NA	TRBV5-1	TRBJ2-3	CATMRQGGTDTQYF	TGCGCCACCATGAGACAGGGAGGCACAGATACGCAGTATTTT
TRBD2	NA	TRBV7-2	TRBJ2-1	CASSLALTSGGNEQFF	TGTGCCAGCAGCTTAGCTCTGACTAGCGGGGGGAATGAGCAGTTCTTC
NA	NA	TRBV7-3	TRBJ1-2	CASSLLPGVGIGYTF	TGTGCCAGCAGCTTGCTCCCAGGAGTCGGGATTGGCTACACCTTC
NA	NA	TRBV19	TRBJ2-5	CASSLGGGTGTQYF	TGTGCCAGTAGCTTAGGGGGGGGGACAGGGACCCAGTACTTC
TRBD1	NA	TRBV30	TRBJ2-7	CAGTGTGSFYEQYF	TGTGCTGGAACCGGGACAGGGAGCTTCTACGAGCAGTACTTC
NA	NA	TRBV2	TRBJ1-1	CASAGGLNTEAFF	TGTGCCAGCGCCGGAGGATTGAACACTGAAGCTTTCTTT
TRBD1	NA	TRBV29-1	TRBJ1-4	CSATGQGGEKLFF	TGCAGCGCAACCGGACAGGGTGGGGAAAAACTGTTTTTT
NA	NA	TRBV5-4	TRBJ2-7	CASSRDRGGYEQYF	TGTGCCAGCAGCCGTGACAGGGGAGGGTACGAGCAGTACTTC
TRBD2	NA	TRBV9	TRBJ2-3	CASSAGTSGGRSTDTQYF	TGTGCCAGCAGCGCCGGGACTAGCGGGGGCCGCAGCACAGATACGCAGTATTTT
NA	NA	TRBV2	TRBJ1-4	CASNKGATNEKLFF	TGTGCCAGCAATAAGGGGGCAACTAATGAAAAACTGTTTTTT
NA	few	TRBV10-3	TRBJ1-6	CAISEWGGNSPLHF	TGTGCCATCAGTGAGTGGGGAGGTAATTCACCCCTCCACTTT
TRBD2	NA	TRBV7-3	TRBJ2-7	CASSLSSGGAAEQYF	TGTGCCAGCAGCCTCTCTAGCGGGGGGGCCGCGGAGCAGTACTTC
NA	few	TRBV6-5	TRBJ1-3	CASSRSGNTIYF	TGTGCCAGCAGCCGCTCTGGAAACACCATATATTTT
TRBD2	NA	TRBV9	TRBJ2-7	CASSVLSGATYEQYF	TGTGCCAGCAGCGTTCTAAGCGGGGCTACCTACGAGCAGTACTTC